The TCR beta chain described here comes from a study of T-cell reconstitution after alpha-beta-depleted transplantation in children. This clonotype was picked up many times. Its specificity is unknown. Unique molecular identifiers were incorporated during preparation of the TCRbeta library. One entry per CDR3 protein, called by TCRdb with MiXCR from the PCR reads. This sample has 670,000 or so distinct CDR3 sequences; about 12% occur once, and the top ten carry 0.79%. Study-level results: By about two months after transplant, alpha-beta T cells reportedly arose from several hundred graft clones that had expanded. One year post-transplant, T-cell counts and diversity were largely derived from T cells produced anew. For some patients, TCRbeta diversity was high at day 60 because of recipient T cells and thymic progenitors that survived.

V dropped 4 bases and J dropped 2 bases, with 10 bases sitting between them. CDR1 is SGHTA and CDR2 is FQGNSA in the germline V gene. The CDR3 loop spans 14 amino acids. This TCR was recovered from a girl aged 2-10 years with congenital amegakaryocytic thrombocytopenia, due to receive a stem cell transplant. Sample: PBMCs, taken before TCRalphabeta/CD19-depleted stem cell transplant. The V call is TRBV7-2, the J call TRBJ2-3, with D possibly being TRBD2 (5 bases). CDR3 nucleotide sequence: TGTGCCAGCAGCTCAAAGCGGAACACAGATACGCAGTATTTT. The encoded protein is CASSSKRNTDTQYF.